This T cell receptor beta chain was identified in a study of cytomegalovirus exposure and HLA in healthy donors. Study-wide results and caveats: For cytomegalovirus status, the classifier reportedly gave diagnoses with high specificity and sensitivity.

As for this clone: The antigen is not known.

The protocol was immunoSEQ multiplex PCR, while the TCRdb copy is restricted to in-frame clones and leaves out a portion. In the table there are tens of thousands of clones, over 75% of which are singletons. This receptor was obtained from a man aged 18 to 30 in good health and CMV-seronegative. Sample: PBMCs.

CDR3 in amino acids: CASSSTGTGLYNEQFF. Written as DNA, the CDR3 is TGTGCCAGCAGTTCAACCGGGACAGGGCTCTACAATGAGCAGTTCTTC. The rearrangement joins TRBV27 to TRBJ2-1; 9 bases agree with TRBD1. Germline V gives CDR1 MNHEY, CDR2 SMNVEV (reference sequence). This CDR3 has 16 residues. Trimming took 4 bases from V and 3 from J; bases not matched to a gene: 7.